What follows are 12 T cell receptor beta chains derived from one specimen sequenced in a study of PD-L1 blockade in urothelial cancer (dated by TCRdb to between 2016 and 2019). Explained via the paper, the time point label denotes: peripheral blood 6 weeks after treatment start. Library preparation employed the immunoSEQ multiplex PCR assay. Drawn from immuneACCESS, this table holds only the in-frame rearrangements with V and J called that TCRdb kept. Clones are partly lost; checked studies trace under half to an unresolved V gene and leave the rest unexplained. The sample yields around 66,000 clones; about nine tenths were counted once. Approximately 10% of the sample lies in the top ten. Sequencing was performed on PBMCs, taken around atezolizumab (anti-PD-L1) treatment. All receptors derive from a man between 60 and 70 years old with urothelial cancer.

The genes are TRBV19 and TRBJ1-1; D gene ambiguous. Germline loops: CDR1 LNHDA, CDR2 SQIVND (reference sequence). This CDR3 comprises 15 residues. V lost 3 bases and J 4 bases, leaving 15 bases between the germline ends. The CDR3 nucleotides are TGTGCCAGTAGTATCGGCGGGGAGCGGGGCACTGAAGCTTTCTTT. Translated, it gives CASSIGGERGTEAFF.

The chain uses TRBV27 and TRBJ2-3; 7 nucleotides match TRBD2. CDR1 and CDR2 (germline): MNHEY, SMNVEV (reference sequence). This CDR3 is built from 17 residues. V lost 1 base, J lost 2 bases, and 9 bases stayed unmatched. The CDR3 DNA reads as TGTGCCAGCAGTTTATTGGGTTCTAGCGGATACACAGATACGCAGTATTTT. Protein sequence: CASSLLGSSGYTDTQYF.

The rearrangement joins TRBV5-1 to TRBJ2-5; 9 nucleotides match TRBD2. Germline V gene data show CDR1 as SGHRS and CDR2 as YFSETQ. J lost 1 base, V lost 6 bases, and 10 bases had no gene match. The CDR3 loop spans 16 amino acids. The CDR3 DNA reads TGCGCCAGCACCTCCTTACTAGCGGGTACCCAAGAGACCCAGTACTTC. Protein sequence: CASTSLLAGTQETQYF.

The V gene is TRBV28, the J gene TRBJ1-5, with TRBD1 as a possible D gene (6 bases). Per the germline V gene, CDR1 is MDHEN and CDR2 is SYDVKM. Trimming cost V 4 bases and J 6 bases, with 19 bases left between them. The CDR3 has 16 residues. CDR3 protein: CASSSLTRGRGQPQHF. DNA for the CDR3: TGTGCCAGCAGTTCACTGACCAGGGGCCGTGGTCAGCCCCAGCATTTT.

CDR3 nucleotides: TGCGCCAGCAGCCATCGGGACAGGGGCTACACCGGGGAGCTGTTTTTT. It is translated as CASSHRDRGYTGELFF. The gene calls are TRBV5-1 and TRBJ2-2, with TRBD1 identical over 10 bases. With V trimmed by 4 bases and J by 3 bases, 6 bases remained unmatched. This CDR3 contains 16 residues. The germline V gene has CDR1 SGHRS and CDR2 YFSETQ.

This rearrangement joins TRBV4-2 to TRBJ2-4; D perhaps matches TRBD1 (5 bases). V was clipped by 0 bases and J by 0 bases, with 18 bases between them. CDR3 length: 19 amino acids. Looked up from germline, CDR1 is LGHNA and CDR2 is YNFKEQ. In DNA, the CDR3 is TGTGCCAGCAGCCAAGATGTTGGTGGGGCCGACATAGCCAAAAACATTCAGTACTTC. Its translation: CASSQDVGGADIAKNIQYF.

The rearrangement links TRBV2 to TRBJ1-6; 7 positions agree with TRBD1. Trimming cost V 6 bases and J 4 bases; bases outside gene matches: 15. CDR3 size: 18 residues. Germline loops: CDR1 SNHLY, CDR2 FYNNEI. CDR3 in DNA: TGTGCCAGCAGCCAGGACAGGCCGGATCTCGGATATAATTCACCCCTCCACTTT. Protein: CASSQDRPDLGYNSPLHF.

V gene TRBV11-2 combines with J gene TRBJ1-1; a possible D gene is TRBD1 (5 bases). This CDR3 contains 14 residues. The V gene's germline CDR1 is SGHAT and CDR2 FQNNGV. With 3 bases removed from V and 8 bases from J, the gap between germline ends came to 16 bases. The CDR3 loop is CASSLRSGLSEAFF. CDR3 bases: TGTGCCAGCAGCTTGAGGTCGGGACTCTCGGAAGCTTTCTTT.

This clone was recorded once. The gene calls are TRBV27 and TRBJ1-1; 10 nucleotides match TRBD1. Germline-derived CDR1 and CDR2 are MNHEY and SMNVEV (reference sequence). V was clipped by 6 bases and J by 6 bases; unmatched bases: 16. This CDR3 comprises 17 residues. The CDR3 spells CASSRRGTGAYSPEAFF. As DNA, the CDR3 is TGTGCCAGCAGCAGACGAGGGACAGGGGCCTATTCGCCTGAAGCTTTCTTT.

V and J are TRBV6-5 and TRBJ2-7, with TRBD2 matching 7 bases. The CDR3 extends over 12 amino acids. V lost 6 bases to trimming and J lost 11 bases; unmatched junction nucleotides: 10. Germline loops: CDR1 MNHEY, CDR2 SVGAGI. The CDR3 coding sequence is TGTGCCAGCAGGAAAACGGGAGGTTCTAAGTACTTC. Residues: CASRKTGGSKYF.

The chain carries TRBV9 and TRBJ2-7; 9 nucleotides match TRBD2. This CDR3 is 16 amino acids long. CDR1 and CDR2 (germline): SGDLS, YYNGEE. Unmatched junction bases numbered 7, after V lost 2 bases and J lost 1 base. The DNA of the CDR3 is TGTGCCAGCAGCGTCGGGACTAGCATGTATTCCTACGAGCAGTACTTC. It encodes CASSVGTSMYSYEQYF.

The V and J genes are TRBV5-5 and TRBJ1-2; 9 bases match TRBD1. Per the germline V gene, CDR1 is SGHKS and CDR2 is YYEKEE (reference sequence). The junction had 13 bases not matched to a gene; V was cut back by 4 bases and J by 3 bases. CDR3 length equals 17 residues. This chain's CDR3 is CASSLLDRGTKYYGYTF. CDR3 in DNA: TGTGCCAGCAGCCTCCTCGACAGGGGGACAAAGTACTATGGCTACACCTTC.